This TCR beta chain was captured by sequencing in a study of T cell responses to AZD1222 COVID-19 vaccine. Looking at the study overall: It was second doses at about 4 or about 12 weeks that were pooled. Study results and caveats: Donors were mostly white British, more females; clonal diversity possibly underestimated. Only 5 or 6 individuals given AZD1222 were seropositive at baseline. Reportedly, close to half of spike-specific TCRs are directed against unmutated variant regions.

Per the germline V gene, CDR1 is LNHDA and CDR2 is SQIVND (reference sequence). CDR3 length: 18 amino acids. V was pared by 5 bases and J by 2 bases, with 24 bases between. The data were produced by immunoSEQ multiplex PCR, yet TCRdb's version contains in-frame clones alone and is incomplete. The table includes about 130,000 clones, around 90% detected once. As regards this clone: Its antigen remains unidentified.

Sequencing was performed on peripheral blood, taken on day 0 of AZD1222 vaccination. The clonotype was recovered from an adult in good health. The chain has TRBV19 and TRBJ1-1, with a tentative D call TRBD1 (5 bases). The DNA of the CDR3 is TGTGCCAGTAGTTATGTTGGAGGGATGATGTGGGGCAACACTGAAGCTTTCTTT. Its translation is CASSYVGGMMWGNTEAFF.